This T cell receptor beta chain is from a study of identical twins. Note on this clonotype: What it binds is not known.

TCRdb redid the calling of the 5' RACE reads with MiXCR, one entry per CDR3 protein. Of 600,000 to 800,000 distinct CDR3 sequences listed, roughly 20% are singletons. Trimming took 10 bases from V and 4 from J, leaving 16 bases between them. Germline CDR1 SNHLY, CDR2 FYNNEI. CDR3 length: 13 amino acids. Study-wide points: The models gave estimates that fell short of the out-of-frame TCR alpha sharing seen in monozygotic twins.

This same sample was also part of a study on T cells expressing NK-cell markers.

The clonotype was recovered from a woman aged 18-35 years in good health. The sequenced material came from PBMCs. This sequence joins TRBV2 and TRBJ2-5; tentative D call: TRBD2 (6 bases). CDR3 DNA: TGTGCCACTGGGCGGGGTAAATCAGAGACCCAGTACTTC. The encoded protein is CATGRGKSETQYF. The variable domain in full, completed from reference TRBV2 and TRBJ2-5, reads EPEVTQTPSHQVTQMGQEVILRCVPISNHLYFYWYRQILGQKVEFLVSFYNNEISEKSEIFDDQFSVERPDGSNFTLKIRSTKLEDSAMYFCATGRGKSETQYFGPGTRLLVL.